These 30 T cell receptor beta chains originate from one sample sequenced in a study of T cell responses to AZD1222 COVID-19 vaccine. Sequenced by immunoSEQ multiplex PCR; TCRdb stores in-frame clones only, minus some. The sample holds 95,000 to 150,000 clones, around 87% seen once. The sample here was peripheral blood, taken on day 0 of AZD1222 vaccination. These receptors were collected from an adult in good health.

CDR3 DNA sequence: TGTGCCAGCAGAGGAGTAGGGGCCGGGGAGCTGTTTTTT. It yields the protein CASRGVGAGELFF. The rearrangement links TRBV6-5 to TRBJ2-2; D may be TRBD1 (5 bases). The ends were cut back, 6 bases at V and 6 bases at J, with 11 bases in the middle. Germline V gene lookup returns CDR1 MNHEY and CDR2 SVGAGI. The CDR3 length is 13 residues.

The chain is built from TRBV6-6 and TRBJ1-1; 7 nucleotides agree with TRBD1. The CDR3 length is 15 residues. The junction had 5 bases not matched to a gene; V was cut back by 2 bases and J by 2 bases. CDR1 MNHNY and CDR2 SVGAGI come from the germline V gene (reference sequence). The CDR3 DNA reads TGTGCCAGCAGTTACCCGTGGGACAGAAACACTGAAGCTTTCTTT. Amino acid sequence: CASSYPWDRNTEAFF.

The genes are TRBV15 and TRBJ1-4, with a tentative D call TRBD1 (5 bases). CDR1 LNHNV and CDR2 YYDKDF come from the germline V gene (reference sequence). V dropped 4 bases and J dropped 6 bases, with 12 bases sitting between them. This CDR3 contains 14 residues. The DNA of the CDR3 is TGTGCCACCAGCACAGGGACCTTTTATGAAAAACTGTTTTTT. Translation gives CATSTGTFYEKLFF.

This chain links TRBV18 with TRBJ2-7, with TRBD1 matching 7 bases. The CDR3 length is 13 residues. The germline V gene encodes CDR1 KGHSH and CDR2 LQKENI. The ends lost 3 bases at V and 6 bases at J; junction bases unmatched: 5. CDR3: CASSPRDRGEQYF. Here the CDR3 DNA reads TGTGCCAGCTCACCCCGGGACAGAGGCGAGCAGTACTTC.

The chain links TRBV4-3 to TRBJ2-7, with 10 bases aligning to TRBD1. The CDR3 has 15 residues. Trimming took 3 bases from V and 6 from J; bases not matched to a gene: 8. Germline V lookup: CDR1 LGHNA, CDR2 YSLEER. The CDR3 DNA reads TGCGCCAGCAGCCATACCGGGACAGGGGTTGTCGAGCAGTACTTC. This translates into CASSHTGTGVVEQYF.

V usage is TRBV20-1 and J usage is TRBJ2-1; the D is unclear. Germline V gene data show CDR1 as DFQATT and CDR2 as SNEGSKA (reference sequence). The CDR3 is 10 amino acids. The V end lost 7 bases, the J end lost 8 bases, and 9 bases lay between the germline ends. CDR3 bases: TGCAGTGTGGGGAATTATGAGCAGTTCTTC. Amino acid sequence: CSVGNYEQFF.

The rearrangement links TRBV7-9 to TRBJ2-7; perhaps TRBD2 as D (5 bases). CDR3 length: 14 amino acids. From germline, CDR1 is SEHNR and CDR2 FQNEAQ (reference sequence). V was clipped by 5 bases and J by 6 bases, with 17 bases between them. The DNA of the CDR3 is TGTGCCAGCAGCCCATCCGGGAAGAAACCCGAGCAGTACTTC. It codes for CASSPSGKKPEQYF.

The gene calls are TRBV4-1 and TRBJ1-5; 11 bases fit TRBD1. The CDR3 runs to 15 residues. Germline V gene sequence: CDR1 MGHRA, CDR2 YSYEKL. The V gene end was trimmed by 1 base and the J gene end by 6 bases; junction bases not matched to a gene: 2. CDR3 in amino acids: CASSQGTGGIQPQHF. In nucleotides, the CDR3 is TGCGCCAGCAGCCAAGGGACAGGGGGCATTCAGCCCCAGCATTTT.

CDR3 nucleotides: TGTGCCAGCAGCCTAGCGGTCTCCTACAATGAGCAGTTCTTC. It translates to CASSLAVSYNEQFF. V usage is TRBV14 and J usage is TRBJ2-1, with D possibly matching TRBD2 (6 bases). Germline V gene data show CDR1 as SGHDN and CDR2 as FVKESK. Trimming stripped 4 bases from V and 0 bases from J, with 7 bases between. This CDR3 region has 14 residues.

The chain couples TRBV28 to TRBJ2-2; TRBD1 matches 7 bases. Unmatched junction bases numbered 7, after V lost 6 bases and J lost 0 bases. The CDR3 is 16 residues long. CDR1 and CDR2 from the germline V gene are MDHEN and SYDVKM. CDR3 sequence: CASSLPGTANTGELFF. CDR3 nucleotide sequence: TGTGCCAGCAGCCTCCCCGGGACAGCGAACACCGGGGAGCTGTTTTTT.

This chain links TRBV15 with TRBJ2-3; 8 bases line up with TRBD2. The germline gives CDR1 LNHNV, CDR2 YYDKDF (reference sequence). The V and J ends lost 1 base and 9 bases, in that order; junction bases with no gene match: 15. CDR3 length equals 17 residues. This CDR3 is CATSRVGSGESRRTQYF. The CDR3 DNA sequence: TGTGCCACCAGCAGAGTCGGTAGCGGGGAGTCTCGTCGGACGCAGTATTTT. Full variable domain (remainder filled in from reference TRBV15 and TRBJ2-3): DAMVIQNPRYQVTQFGKPVTLSCSQTLNHNVMYWYQQKSSQAPKLLFHYYDKDFNNEADTPDNFQSRRPNTSFCFLDIRSPGLGDTAMYLCATSRVGSGESRRTQYFGPGTRLTVL.

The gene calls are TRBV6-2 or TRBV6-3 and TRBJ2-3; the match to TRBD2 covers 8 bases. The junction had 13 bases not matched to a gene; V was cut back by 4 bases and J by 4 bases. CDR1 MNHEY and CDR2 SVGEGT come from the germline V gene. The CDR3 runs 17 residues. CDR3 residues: CASSSSGSPKSPDTQYF. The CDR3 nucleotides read TGTGCCAGCAGTTCCAGCGGGAGCCCTAAGAGTCCAGATACGCAGTATTTT.

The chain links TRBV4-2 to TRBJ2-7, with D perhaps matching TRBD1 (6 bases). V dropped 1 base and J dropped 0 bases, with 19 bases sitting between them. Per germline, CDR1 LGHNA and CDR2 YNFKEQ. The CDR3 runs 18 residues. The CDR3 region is CASSQVPPRQADSYEQYF. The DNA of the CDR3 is TGTGCCAGCAGCCAAGTCCCACCTCGACAGGCAGACTCCTACGAGCAGTACTTC.

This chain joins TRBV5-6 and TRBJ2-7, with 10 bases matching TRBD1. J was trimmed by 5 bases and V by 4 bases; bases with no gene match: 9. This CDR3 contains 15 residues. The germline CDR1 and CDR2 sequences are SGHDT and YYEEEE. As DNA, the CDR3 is TGTGCCAGCAGCCGCTCGGGGACAGGGGAGGACGAGCAGTACTTC. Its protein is CASSRSGTGEDEQYF. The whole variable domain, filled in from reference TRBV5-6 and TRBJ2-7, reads DAGVTQSPTHLIKTRGQQVTLRCSPKSGHDTVSWYQQALGQGPQFIFQYYEEEERQRGNFPDRFSGHQFPNYSSELNVNALLLGDSALYLCASSRSGTGEDEQYFGPGTRLTVT.

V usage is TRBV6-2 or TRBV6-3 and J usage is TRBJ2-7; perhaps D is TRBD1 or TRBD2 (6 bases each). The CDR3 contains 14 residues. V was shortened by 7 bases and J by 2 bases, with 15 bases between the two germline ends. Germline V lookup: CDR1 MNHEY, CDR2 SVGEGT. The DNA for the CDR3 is TGTGCCAGCACCCCCGGGGGCACCCCCTACGAGCAGTACTTC. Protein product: CASTPGGTPYEQYF.

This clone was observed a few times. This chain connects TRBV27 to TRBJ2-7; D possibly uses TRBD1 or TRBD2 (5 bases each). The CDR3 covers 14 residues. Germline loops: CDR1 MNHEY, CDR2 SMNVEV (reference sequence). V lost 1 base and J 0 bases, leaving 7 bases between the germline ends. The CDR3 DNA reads TGTGCCAGCAGTTTATGGGGGACCTCCTACGAGCAGTACTTC. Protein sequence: CASSLWGTSYEQYF.

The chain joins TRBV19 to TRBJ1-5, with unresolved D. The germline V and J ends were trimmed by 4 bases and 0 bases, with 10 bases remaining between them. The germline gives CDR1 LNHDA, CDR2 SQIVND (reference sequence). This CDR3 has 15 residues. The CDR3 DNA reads TGTGCCAGTAGTAAAACCAAGTATAGCAATCAGCCCCAGCATTTT. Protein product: CASSKTKYSNQPQHF. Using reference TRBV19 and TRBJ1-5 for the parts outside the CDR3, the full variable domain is DGGITQSPKYLFRKEGQNVTLSCEQNLNHDAMYWYRQDPGQGLRLIYYSQIVNDFQKGDIAEGYSVSREKKESFPLTVTSAQKNPTAFYLCASSKTKYSNQPQHFGDGTRLSIL.

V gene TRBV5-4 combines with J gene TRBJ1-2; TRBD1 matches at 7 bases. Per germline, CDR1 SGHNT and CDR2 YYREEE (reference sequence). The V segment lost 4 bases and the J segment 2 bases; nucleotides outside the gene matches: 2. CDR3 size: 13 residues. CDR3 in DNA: TGTGCCAGCAGCGAACAGGGGAACTATGGCTACACCTTC. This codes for CASSEQGNYGYTF.

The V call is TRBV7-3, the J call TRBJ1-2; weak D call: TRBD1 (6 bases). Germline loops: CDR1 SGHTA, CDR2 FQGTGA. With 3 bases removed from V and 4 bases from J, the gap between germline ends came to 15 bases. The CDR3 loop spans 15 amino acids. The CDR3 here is CASSLGQGRGYGYTF. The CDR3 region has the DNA TGTGCCAGCAGCTTGGGGCAGGGGCGGGGCTATGGCTACACCTTC.

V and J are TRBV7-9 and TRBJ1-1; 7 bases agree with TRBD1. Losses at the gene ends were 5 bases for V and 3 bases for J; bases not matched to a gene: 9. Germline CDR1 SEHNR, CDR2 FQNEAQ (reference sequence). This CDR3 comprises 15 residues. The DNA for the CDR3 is TGTGCCAGCAGCCCAGGGCAGGGGGGGGACACTGAAGCTTTCTTT. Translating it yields CASSPGQGGDTEAFF.

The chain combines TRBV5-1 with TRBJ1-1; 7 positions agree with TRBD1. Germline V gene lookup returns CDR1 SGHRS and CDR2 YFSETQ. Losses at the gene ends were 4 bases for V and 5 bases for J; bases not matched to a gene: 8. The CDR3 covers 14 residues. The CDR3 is CASSAQGVRTEAFF. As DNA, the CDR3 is TGCGCCAGCAGCGCCCAGGGGGTCCGGACTGAAGCTTTCTTT.

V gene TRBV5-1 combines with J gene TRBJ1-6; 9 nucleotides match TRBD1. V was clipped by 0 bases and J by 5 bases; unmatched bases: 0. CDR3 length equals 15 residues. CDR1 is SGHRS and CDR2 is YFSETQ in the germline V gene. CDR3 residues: CASSLGTGDNSPLHF. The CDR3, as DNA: TGCGCCAGCAGCTTGGGGACAGGGGATAATTCACCCCTCCACTTT.

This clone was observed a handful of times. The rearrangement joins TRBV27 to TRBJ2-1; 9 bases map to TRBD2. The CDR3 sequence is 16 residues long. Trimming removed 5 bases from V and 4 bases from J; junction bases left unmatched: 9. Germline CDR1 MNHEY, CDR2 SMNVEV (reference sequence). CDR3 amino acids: CASSPPGLALYNEQFF. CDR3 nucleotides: TGTGCCAGCAGTCCACCGGGACTAGCACTTTACAATGAGCAGTTCTTC.

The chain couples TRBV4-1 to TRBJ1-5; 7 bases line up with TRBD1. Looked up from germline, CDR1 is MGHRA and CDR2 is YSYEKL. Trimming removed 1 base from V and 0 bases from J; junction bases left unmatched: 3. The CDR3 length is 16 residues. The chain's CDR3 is CASSQGQGNSNQPQHF. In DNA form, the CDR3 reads TGCGCCAGCAGCCAAGGACAGGGTAATAGCAATCAGCCCCAGCATTTT.

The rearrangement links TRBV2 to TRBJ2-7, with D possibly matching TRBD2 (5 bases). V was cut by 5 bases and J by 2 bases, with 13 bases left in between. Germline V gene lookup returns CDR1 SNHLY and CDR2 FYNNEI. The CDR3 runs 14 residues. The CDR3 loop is CASSTGSMAYEQYF. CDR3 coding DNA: TGTGCCAGCAGTACGGGGAGCATGGCCTACGAGCAGTACTTC.

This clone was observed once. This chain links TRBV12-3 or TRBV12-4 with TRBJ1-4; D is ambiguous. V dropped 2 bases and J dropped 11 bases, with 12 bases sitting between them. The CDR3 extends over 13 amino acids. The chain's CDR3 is CASSLPTRAKLFF. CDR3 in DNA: TGTGCCAGCAGTTTACCTACCCGGGCCAAACTGTTTTTT.

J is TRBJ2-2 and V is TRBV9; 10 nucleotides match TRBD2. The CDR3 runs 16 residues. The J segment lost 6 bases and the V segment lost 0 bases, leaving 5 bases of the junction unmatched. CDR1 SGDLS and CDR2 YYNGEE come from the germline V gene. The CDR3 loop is CASSVGSGRAPGELFF. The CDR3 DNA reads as TGTGCCAGCAGCGTAGGCAGCGGGAGGGCCCCCGGGGAGCTGTTTTTT.

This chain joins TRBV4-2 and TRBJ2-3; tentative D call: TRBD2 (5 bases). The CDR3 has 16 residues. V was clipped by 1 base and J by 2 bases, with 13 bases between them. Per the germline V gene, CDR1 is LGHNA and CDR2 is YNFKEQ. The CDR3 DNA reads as TGTGCCAGCAGCCAAGGGCAAGGACTTTCCACAGATACGCAGTATTTT. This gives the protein CASSQGQGLSTDTQYF.

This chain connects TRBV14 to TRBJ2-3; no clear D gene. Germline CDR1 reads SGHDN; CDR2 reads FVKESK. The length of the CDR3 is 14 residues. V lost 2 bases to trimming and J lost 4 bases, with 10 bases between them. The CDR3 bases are TGTGCCAGCAGCCAAATGCAGATCGCAGATACGCAGTATTTT. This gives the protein CASSQMQIADTQYF. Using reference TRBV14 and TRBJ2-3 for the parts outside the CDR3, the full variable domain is EAGVTQFPSHSVIEKGQTVTLRCDPISGHDNLYWYRRVMGKEIKFLLHFVKESKQDESGMPNNRFLAERTGGTYSTLKVQPAELEDSGVYFCASSQMQIADTQYFGPGTRLTVL.

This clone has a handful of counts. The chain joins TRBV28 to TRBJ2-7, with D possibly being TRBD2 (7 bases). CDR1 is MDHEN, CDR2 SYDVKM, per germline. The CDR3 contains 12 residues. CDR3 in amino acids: CGTGAGVYEQYF. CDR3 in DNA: TGTGGCACGGGGGCGGGAGTATACGAGCAGTACTTC.